One sample yielded the 17 T cell receptor beta chains listed below, sequenced in a study of blood T cell repertoires in COVID-19. The repertoire was sequenced with immunoSEQ multiplex PCR; TCRdb's copy has only in-frame clones and lacks some. This table holds approximately 45,000 clones, about 90% found once. The sequenced sample consisted of peripheral blood. These receptor sequences come from a human donor in a cohort sampled during active COVID-19.

This clone was detected once. V is TRBV9 and J is TRBJ2-1, with 9 bases lining up with TRBD1. The CDR3 contains 16 residues. From germline, CDR1 is SGDLS and CDR2 YYNGEE. The junction had 8 bases not matched to a gene; V was cut back by 4 bases and J by 3 bases. CDR3 region: CASSIGTGRNYNEQFF. DNA of the CDR3: TGTGCCAGCAGCATCGGGACAGGGAGGAACTACAATGAGCAGTTCTTC.

CDR3 nucleotides: TGCGCCAGCAGCCGCGGTGGGTTGGGAGTACGGAGGGGCACAGAAAAACTGTTTTTT. Translated: CASSRGGLGVRRGTEKLFF. The J gene is TRBJ1-4, the V gene TRBV5-1, with D tentatively TRBD1 (5 bases). Looked up from germline, CDR1 is SGHRS and CDR2 is YFSETQ. V was clipped by 4 bases and J by 8 bases, with 30 bases between them. The CDR3 length is 19 residues.

The chain combines TRBV7-2 with TRBJ2-3; 7 bases line up with TRBD2. The junction had 8 bases not matched to a gene; V was cut back by 5 bases and J by 6 bases. Per the germline V gene, CDR1 is SGHTA and CDR2 is FQGNSA. The CDR3 is 14 residues long. CDR3 coding DNA: TGTGCCAGCAGCAGACTAGCACCCCGCGATACGCAGTATTTT. This translates into CASSRLAPRDTQYF.

V is TRBV12-3 or TRBV12-4 and J is TRBJ2-7; TRBD1 matches at 7 bases. The length of the CDR3 is 12 residues. The V gene end was trimmed by 6 bases and the J gene end by 6 bases; junction bases not matched to a gene: 5. CDR3 DNA: TGTGCCAGCAGAACCACAGGGGCCGAGCAGTACTTC. Translation gives CASRTTGAEQYF.

The rearrangement joins TRBV2 to TRBJ2-1; maybe TRBD1 (6 bases). CDR3 size: 11 residues. Germline lookup yields CDR1 SNHLY and CDR2 FYNNEI. V lost 6 bases, J lost 8 bases, and 8 bases lay in between. The CDR3 spells CASSTGYEQFF. The CDR3 bases are TGTGCCAGCAGCACAGGGTATGAGCAGTTCTTC. The variable domain in full, with the rest retrieved from reference TRBV2 and TRBJ2-1, is EPEVTQTPSHQVTQMGQEVILRCVPISNHLYFYWYRQILGQKVEFLVSFYNNEISEKSEIFDDQFSVERPDGSNFTLKIRSTKLEDSAMYFCASSTGYEQFFGPGTRLTVL.

The chain joins TRBV6-5 to TRBJ1-1; D is unresolved. Germline V CDR1 and CDR2: MNHEY, SVGAGI. Trimming removed 4 bases at V and 1 base at J, with 13 bases between. The CDR3 extends over 15 amino acids. For the CDR3, the DNA is TGTGCCAGCAGTTTCCCGGGAAAAGGGAACACTGAAGCTTTCTTT. Translated: CASSFPGKGNTEAFF.

This clone showed up just once. DNA for the CDR3: TGTGCCACCAGCTGGACAGGGGGCACAGATACGCAGTATTTT. Its protein is CATSWTGGTDTQYF. This chain links TRBV24-1 with TRBJ2-3, with TRBD1 matching over 9 bases. The germline gives CDR1 KGHDR, CDR2 SFDVKD. The V and J ends lost 7 bases and 1 base, in that order; junction bases with no gene match: 2. The CDR3 length is 14 residues.

This chain uses TRBV5-1 with TRBJ1-6, with 8 bases identical to TRBD1. The J segment lost 10 bases and the V segment lost 1 base, leaving 4 bases of the junction unmatched. There are 14 residues in the CDR3. Germline V CDR1 and CDR2: SGHRS, YFSETQ. CDR3 region: CASSLQGAGSPLHF. DNA of the CDR3: TGCGCCAGCAGCTTGCAGGGGGCAGGGTCACCCCTCCACTTT.

This clone showed up just once. The chain carries TRBV11-2 and TRBJ2-7; 8 bases match TRBD1. The V and J ends lost 6 bases and 2 bases, in that order; junction bases with no gene match: 6. Germline-derived CDR1 and CDR2 are SGHAT and FQNNGV. The CDR3 is 14 amino acids. In DNA form, the CDR3 reads TGTGCCAGCAGGGCCGGGACAGGTACCTACGAGCAGTACTTC. Protein sequence: CASRAGTGTYEQYF.

V and J are TRBV3-1 (or the pseudogene TRBV3-2) and TRBJ2-7, with 16 bases lining up with TRBD2. CDR1 and CDR2 from the germline V gene are LGHDT and YNNKEL (reference sequence). The CDR3 consists of 19 residues. The trim removed 4 bases at V and 5 bases at J, leaving 14 bases unmatched. CDR3 DNA: TGTGCCAGCAGCCGAACGGGACTAGCGGGAGGGCGTGGCAAGGACGAGCAGTACTTC. Translated, it gives CASSRTGLAGGRGKDEQYF.

The chain uses TRBV28 and TRBJ2-7; TRBD2 agrees at 8 bases. Trimming at V came to 6 bases and at J to 5 bases, leaving 12 bases not matched to a gene. CDR3 length: 15 amino acids. Germline-derived CDR1 and CDR2 are MDHEN and SYDVKM. The CDR3: CASSPPGGVRDEQYF. CDR3 DNA sequence: TGTGCCAGCAGCCCCCCGGGAGGGGTCAGGGACGAGCAGTACTTC.

CDR3 residues: CASTVGGNGANVLTF. The CDR3 DNA reads as TGTGCCAGCACCGTGGGAGGGAACGGGGCCAACGTCCTGACTTTC. V and J are TRBV27 and TRBJ2-6, with 7 positions matching TRBD2. CDR1 MNHEY and CDR2 SMNVEV come from the germline V gene (reference sequence). V lost 7 bases, J lost 4 bases, and 7 bases stayed unmatched. This CDR3 has 15 amino acids.

There are a few counts of this clone. The chain employs TRBV2 and TRBJ1-4, with D perhaps TRBD1 (5 bases). The CDR3 runs 14 residues. V shed 6 bases and J shed 2 bases, with 10 bases lying between them. CDR1 is SNHLY and CDR2 is FYNNEI in the germline V gene. Here the CDR3 reads CASRAGITNEKLFF. The CDR3 nucleotides read TGTGCCAGCAGAGCAGGGATTACTAATGAAAAACTGTTTTTT.

CDR3 region: CASSLSDREGGEAFF. CDR3 DNA: TGTGCCAGCAGTTTATCGGACAGGGAAGGTGGTGAAGCTTTCTTT. The chain links TRBV28 to TRBJ1-1, with TRBD1 matching over 8 bases. The V and J ends lost 1 base and 7 bases, in that order; junction bases with no gene match: 8. Germline CDR1 MDHEN, CDR2 SYDVKM. The CDR3 runs 15 residues. Full variable domain (rest looked up from reference TRBV28 and TRBJ1-1): DVKVTQSSRYLVKRTGEKVFLECVQDMDHENMFWYRQDPGLGLRLIYFSYDVKMKEKGDIPEGYSVSREKKERFSLILESASTNQTSMYLCASSLSDREGGEAFFGQGTRLTVV.

This chain connects TRBV7-3 to TRBJ2-5, with a possible D match to TRBD2 (7 bases). The CDR3 runs 14 residues. Germline V lookup: CDR1 SGHTA, CDR2 FQGTGA. Trimming pared 4 bases from V and 4 bases from J, leaving 13 bases between. The CDR3 bases are TGTGCCAGCAGCTCGGTTGGGGGGGCAGAGACCCAGTACTTC. The encoded protein is CASSSVGGAETQYF.

The chain is built from TRBV6-1 and TRBJ2-7; 8 bases line up with TRBD2. The CDR3 contains 15 residues. Germline assignment: CDR1 MNHNS and CDR2 SASEGT. V was pared by 1 base and J by 9 bases, with 11 bases of the junction left unmatched. The DNA of the CDR3 is TGTGCCAGCAGTGAAGTTTTTGCGACGGCGGGGGGGCAGTACTTC. Its protein product is CASSEVFATAGGQYF.

The V gene is TRBV7-2, the J gene TRBJ2-2, with TRBD1 as a possible D gene (7 bases). This CDR3 is built from 17 residues. Germline lookup yields CDR1 SGHTA and CDR2 FQGNSA. Trimming pared 0 bases from V and 5 bases from J, leaving 16 bases between. The CDR3 sequence: CASSLAWRGRRTGELFF. The DNA for the CDR3 is TGTGCCAGCAGCTTAGCGTGGAGGGGGCGTCGGACCGGGGAGCTGTTTTTT. Full variable domain (rest looked up from reference TRBV7-2 and TRBJ2-2): GAGVSQSPSNKVTEKGKDVELRCDPISGHTALYWYRQSLGQGLEFLIYFQGNSAPDKSGLPSDRFSAERTGGSVSTLTIQRTQQEDSAVYLCASSLAWRGRRTGELFFGEGSRLTVL.